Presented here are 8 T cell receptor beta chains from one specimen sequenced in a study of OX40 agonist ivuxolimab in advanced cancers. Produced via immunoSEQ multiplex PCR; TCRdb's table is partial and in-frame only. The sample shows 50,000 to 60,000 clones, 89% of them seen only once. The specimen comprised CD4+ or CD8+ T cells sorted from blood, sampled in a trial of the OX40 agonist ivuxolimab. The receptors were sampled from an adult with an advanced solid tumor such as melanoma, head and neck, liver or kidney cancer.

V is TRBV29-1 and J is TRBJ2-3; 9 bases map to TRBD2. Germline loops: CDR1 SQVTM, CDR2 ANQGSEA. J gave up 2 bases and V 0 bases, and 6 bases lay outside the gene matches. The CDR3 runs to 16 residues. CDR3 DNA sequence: TGCAGCGTTGAAGATCTCCCTAGCGGGAACACAGATACGCAGTATTTT. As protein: CSVEDLPSGNTDTQYF.

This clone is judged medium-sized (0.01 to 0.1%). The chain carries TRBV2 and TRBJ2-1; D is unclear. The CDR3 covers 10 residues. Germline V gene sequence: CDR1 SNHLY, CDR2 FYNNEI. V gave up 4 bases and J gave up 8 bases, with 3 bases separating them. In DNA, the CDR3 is TGTGCCAGCAGTGGCTATGAGCAGTTCTTC. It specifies CASSGYEQFF. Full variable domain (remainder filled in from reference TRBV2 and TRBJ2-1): EPEVTQTPSHQVTQMGQEVILRCVPISNHLYFYWYRQILGQKVEFLVSFYNNEISEKSEIFDDQFSVERPDGSNFTLKIRSTKLEDSAMYFCASSGYEQFFGPGTRLTVL.

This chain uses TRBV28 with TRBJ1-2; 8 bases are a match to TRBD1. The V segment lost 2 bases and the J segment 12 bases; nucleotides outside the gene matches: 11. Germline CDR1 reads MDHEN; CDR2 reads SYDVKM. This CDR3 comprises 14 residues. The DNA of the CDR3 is TGTGCCAGCAGTTTAGGTCAGGGGGCGCGGATGAACACCTTC. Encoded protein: CASSLGQGARMNTF.

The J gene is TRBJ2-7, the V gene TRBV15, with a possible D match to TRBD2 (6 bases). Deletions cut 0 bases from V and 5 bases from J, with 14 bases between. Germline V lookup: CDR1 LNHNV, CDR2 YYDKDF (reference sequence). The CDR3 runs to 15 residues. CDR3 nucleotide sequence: TGTGCCACCAGCAGAGATACGTCGGGCGGGGACGAGCAGTACTTC. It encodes CATSRDTSGGDEQYF.

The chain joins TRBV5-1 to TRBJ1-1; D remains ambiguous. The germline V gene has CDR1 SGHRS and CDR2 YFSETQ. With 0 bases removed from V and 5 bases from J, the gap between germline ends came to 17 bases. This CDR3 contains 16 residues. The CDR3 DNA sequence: TGCGCCAGCAGCTTGGAAACCCACTTCTCGGGGACTGAAGCTTTCTTT. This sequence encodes CASSLETHFSGTEAFF. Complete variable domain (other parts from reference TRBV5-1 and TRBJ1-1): KAGVTQTPRYLIKTRGQQVTLSCSPISGHRSVSWYQQTPGQGLQFLFEYFSETQRNKGNFPGRFSGRQFSNSRSEMNVSTLELGDSALYLCASSLETHFSGTEAFFGQGTRLTVV.

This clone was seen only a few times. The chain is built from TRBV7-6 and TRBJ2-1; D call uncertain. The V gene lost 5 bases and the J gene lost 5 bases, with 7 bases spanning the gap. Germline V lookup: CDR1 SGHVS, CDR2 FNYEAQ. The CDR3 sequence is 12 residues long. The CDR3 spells CASSQFNNEQFF. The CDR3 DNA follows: TGTGCCAGCAGCCAGTTCAACAATGAGCAGTTCTTC.

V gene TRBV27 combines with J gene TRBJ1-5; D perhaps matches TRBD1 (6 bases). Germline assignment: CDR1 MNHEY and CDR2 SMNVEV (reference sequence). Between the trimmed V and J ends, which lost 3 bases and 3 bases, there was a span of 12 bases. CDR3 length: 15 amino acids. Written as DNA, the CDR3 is TGTGCCAGCAGTTTGAGGGGGTTAGACAATCAGCCCCAGCATTTT. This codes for CASSLRGLDNQPQHF.

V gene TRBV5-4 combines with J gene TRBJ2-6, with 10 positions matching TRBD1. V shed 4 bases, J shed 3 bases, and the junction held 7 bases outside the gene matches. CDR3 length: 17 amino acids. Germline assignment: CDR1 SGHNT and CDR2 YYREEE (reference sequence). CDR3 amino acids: CASSTKTGGGGANVLTF. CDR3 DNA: TGTGCCAGCAGCACAAAGACAGGGGGCGGTGGGGCCAACGTCCTGACTTTC.